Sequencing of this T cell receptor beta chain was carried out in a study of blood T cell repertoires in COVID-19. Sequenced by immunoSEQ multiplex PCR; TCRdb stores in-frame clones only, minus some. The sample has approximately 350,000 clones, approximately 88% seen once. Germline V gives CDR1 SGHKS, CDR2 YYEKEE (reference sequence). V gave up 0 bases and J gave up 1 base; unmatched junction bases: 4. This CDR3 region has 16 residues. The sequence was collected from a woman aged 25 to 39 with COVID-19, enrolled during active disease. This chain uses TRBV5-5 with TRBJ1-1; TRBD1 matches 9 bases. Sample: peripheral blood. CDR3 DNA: TGTGCCAGCAGCTTGGTTCCGGGACAGGGGAACACTGAAGCTTTCTTT. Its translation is CASSLVPGQGNTEAFF.